Each of the 16 T cell receptor beta chains below was sequenced from the same sample in a study of identifying expanded T cells in peripheral blood (dated by TCRdb to about 2019). The protocol used for the library was the immunoSEQ multiplex PCR assay. TCRdb holds this immuneACCESS table with in-frame rearrangements only. Some clones are missing; in checked studies, unresolved V genes explain under half, and the rest has no known cause. The sample table contains roughly 78,000 clones; only one count was recorded for about 90% of them. Clones ranked in the top ten supply around 3% of the sample. The sequenced material came from blood. The origin of the receptors is a person between 18 and 75 years old in good health.

The V call is TRBV5-1, the J call TRBJ2-1, with 7 bases that match TRBD2. Trimming took 3 bases from V and 7 from J; bases not matched to a gene: 1. The CDR3 is 12 residues long. Germline V lookup: CDR1 SGHRS, CDR2 YFSETQ. CDR3 sequence: CASSWEGNEQFF. The DNA of the CDR3 is TGCGCCAGCAGCTGGGAGGGGAATGAGCAGTTCTTC. The variable domain in full, with the rest retrieved from reference TRBV5-1 and TRBJ2-1, is KAGVTQTPRYLIKTRGQQVTLSCSPISGHRSVSWYQQTPGQGLQFLFEYFSETQRNKGNFPGRFSGRQFSNSRSEMNVSTLELGDSALYLCASSWEGNEQFFGPGTRLTVL.

J is TRBJ1-4 and V is TRBV7-2; 7 nucleotides match TRBD1. This CDR3 region has 13 residues. V trimming: 5 bases; J trimming: 7 bases; junction bases outside the gene matches: 4. Germline CDR1 and CDR2: SGHTA and FQGNSA. In DNA, the CDR3 is TGTGCCAGCAGCGCGACAGGGAGTGAAAAACTGTTTTTT. Protein: CASSATGSEKLFF.

The rearrangement links TRBV6-1 to TRBJ1-2, with 7 bases lining up with TRBD1. The CDR3 loop spans 15 amino acids. CDR1 is MNHNS and CDR2 is SASEGT in the germline V gene. V lost 5 bases to trimming and J lost 4 bases; unmatched junction nucleotides: 10. The chain's CDR3 is CASSLQGTVLYGYTF. CDR3 in DNA: TGTGCCAGCAGTTTACAAGGGACAGTCCTCTATGGCTACACCTTC.

This clone came up once. The rearrangement links TRBV28 to TRBJ2-5; either TRBD1 or TRBD2 may supply D (5 bases each). The V end lost 8 bases, the J end lost 4 bases, and 14 bases lay between the germline ends. Germline V gene lookup returns CDR1 MDHEN and CDR2 SYDVKM. This CDR3 spans 13 amino acids. CDR3 sequence (DNA): TGTGCCAGCGGAGCCTGGGGGAGAGAGACCCAGTACTTC. Amino acid sequence: CASGAWGRETQYF.

The chain recombines TRBV19 with TRBJ2-5; TRBD1 matches 12 bases. J lost 5 bases, V lost 3 bases, and 10 bases had no gene match. The CDR3 is 17 amino acids. CDR1 and CDR2 (germline): LNHDA, SQIVND (reference sequence). CDR3 residues: CASSISPGTGGSETQYF. The DNA for the CDR3 is TGTGCCAGTAGTATTAGTCCGGGGACAGGGGGCTCGGAGACCCAGTACTTC.

This chain connects TRBV5-8 to TRBJ1-2; D is perhaps TRBD1 (5 bases). Germline V gene sequence: CDR1 SGHTS, CDR2 YDEGEE. The V gene lost 4 bases and the J gene lost 8 bases, with 12 bases spanning the gap. The CDR3 has 12 residues. CDR3 residues: CASSLRQTGYTF. Written as DNA, the CDR3 is TGTGCCAGCAGCCTTCGACAGACCGGCTACACCTTC.

The genes are TRBV5-1 and TRBJ1-3, with D unresolved. The CDR3 length is 16 residues. The germline gives CDR1 SGHRS, CDR2 YFSETQ. The V end was cut by 4 bases, the J end by 0 bases, with 14 bases between. As DNA, the CDR3 is TGCGCCAGCAGCCCCGGGTCTTACCTCTCTGGAAACACCATATATTTT. It yields the protein CASSPGSYLSGNTIYF.

The chain carries TRBV4-3 and TRBJ1-5, with a possible D match to TRBD1 (5 bases). CDR3 length equals 14 residues. The germline V gene encodes CDR1 LGHNA and CDR2 YSLEER. V lost 1 base, J lost 3 bases, and 7 bases lay in between. The CDR3 protein is CASSQGQNNQPQHF. The CDR3 DNA follows: TGCGCCAGCAGCCAAGGACAGAACAATCAGCCCCAGCATTTT.

The chain links TRBV9 to TRBJ1-6, with D possibly matching TRBD1 (5 bases). CDR1 and CDR2 from the germline V gene are SGDLS and YYNGEE. CDR3 length: 15 amino acids. The V gene lost 2 bases and the J gene lost 8 bases, with 14 bases spanning the gap. CDR3 nucleotide sequence: TGTGCCAGCAGCGTCCAGGGAACTAGTGATTCACCCCTCCACTTT. This gives the protein CASSVQGTSDSPLHF.

The chain combines TRBV28 with TRBJ1-1, with D possibly matching TRBD1 (6 bases). V shed 8 bases and J shed 1 base, with 17 bases lying between them. The CDR3 has 15 residues. Germline lookup yields CDR1 MDHEN and CDR2 SYDVKM. The CDR3 DNA reads as TGTGCCAGCGGGGGGGCAGGGACTACGAACACTGAAGCTTTCTTT. Protein product: CASGGAGTTNTEAFF.

This chain joins TRBV27 and TRBJ1-4; a weak D match, TRBD1 (5 bases). The CDR3 is 13 amino acids. CDR1 is MNHEY, CDR2 SMNVEV, per germline (reference sequence). Trimming took off 9 bases at V and 4 bases at J, with 12 bases between the two ends. The chain's CDR3 is CASFDRDNEKLFF. CDR3 bases: TGTGCCAGTTTCGACAGAGATAATGAAAAACTGTTTTTT.

This clone was counted a few times. The chain's CDR3 is CASSQGRGVRGEQYF. The CDR3, as DNA: TGTGCCAGCAGCCAAGGCCGAGGGGTGAGGGGCGAGCAGTACTTC. This chain uses TRBV14 with TRBJ2-7; D assignment may be TRBD1 or TRBD2 (5 bases each). The CDR3 is 15 residues long. CDR1 is SGHDN, CDR2 FVKESK, per germline. Trimming shortened V by 1 base and J by 6 bases, and 16 bases separated the two germline ends.

The rearrangement uses TRBV9 and TRBJ1-1; 7 bases map to TRBD1. Germline CDR1 and CDR2: SGDLS and YYNGEE. This CDR3 spans 17 amino acids. V was clipped by 3 bases and J by 1 base; unmatched bases: 12. In DNA, the CDR3 is TGTGCCAGCAGCGAGGGGGGACAGATTACACCGAACACTGAAGCTTTCTTT. Protein: CASSEGGQITPNTEAFF.

The chain couples TRBV27 to TRBJ2-6; no firm D call. Looked up from germline, CDR1 is MNHEY and CDR2 is SMNVEV (reference sequence). The CDR3 sequence is 15 residues long. Trimming left V 8 bases short and J 0 bases short, with 11 bases between. The CDR3 here is CASGKTDSGANVLTF. The CDR3 nucleotides read TGTGCCAGCGGCAAAACTGACTCTGGGGCCAACGTCCTGACTTTC. The complete variable domain, with remaining parts taken from reference TRBV27 and TRBJ2-6, reads EAQVTQNPRYLITVTGKKLTVTCSQNMNHEYMSWYRQDPGLGLRQIYYSMNVEVTDKGDVPEGYKVSRKEKRNFPLILESPSPNQTSLYFCASGKTDSGANVLTFGAGSRLTVL.

V gene TRBV2 combines with J gene TRBJ1-4; 8 nucleotides agree with TRBD1. This CDR3 has 16 amino acids. Germline V gene sequence: CDR1 SNHLY, CDR2 FYNNEI. Trimming removed 2 bases from V and 7 bases from J; junction bases left unmatched: 9. The CDR3 sequence: CASSESRTGQGEKLFF. CDR3 coding DNA: TGTGCCAGCAGTGAATCTAGGACAGGGCAAGGTGAAAAACTGTTTTTT.

The chain has TRBV4-1 and TRBJ2-7; 10 bases agree with TRBD1. Germline trimming cut 7 bases from V and 1 base from J; bases unmatched to any gene: 4. Germline-derived CDR1 and CDR2 are MGHRA and YSYEKL. CDR3 length: 14 residues. Written as DNA, the CDR3 is TGCGCCAGCACCTGGGACAGGGGTTCCTACGAGCAGTACTTC. Amino acids: CASTWDRGSYEQYF.